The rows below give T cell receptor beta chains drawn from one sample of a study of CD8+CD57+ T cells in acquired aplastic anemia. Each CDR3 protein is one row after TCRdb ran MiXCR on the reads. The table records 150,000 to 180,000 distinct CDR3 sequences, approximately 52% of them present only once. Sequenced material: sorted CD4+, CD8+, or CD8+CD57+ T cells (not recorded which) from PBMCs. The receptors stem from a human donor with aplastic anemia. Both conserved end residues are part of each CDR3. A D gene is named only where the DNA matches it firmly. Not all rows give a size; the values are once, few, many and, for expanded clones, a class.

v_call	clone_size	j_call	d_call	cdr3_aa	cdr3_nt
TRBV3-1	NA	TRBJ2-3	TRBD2	CASSQDTSGQWGDTQYF	TGTGCCAGCAGCCAAGACACTAGCGGGCAGTGGGGAGATACGCAGTATTTT
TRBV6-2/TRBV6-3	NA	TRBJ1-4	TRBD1	CASSARDRVIEEKLFF	TGTGCCAGCAGTGCCAGGGACAGGGTAATCGAGGAAAAACTGTTTTTT
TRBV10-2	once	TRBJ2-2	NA	CASSGWGGGELFF	TGCGCCAGCTCAGGATGGGGAGGCGGGGAGCTGTTTTTT
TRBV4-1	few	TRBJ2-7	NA	CAGSQDWGYEQYF	TGCGCCGGCAGCCAAGATTGGGGCTACGAGCAGTACTTC
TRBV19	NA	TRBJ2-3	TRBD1	CASRGQGKDTQYF	TGTGCCAGTAGAGGACAGGGAAAGGATACGCAGTATTTT
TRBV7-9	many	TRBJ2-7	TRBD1	CASSQQGEGEQYF	TGTGCCAGCAGCCAACAGGGGGAAGGGGAGCAGTACTTC
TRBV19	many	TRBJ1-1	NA	CASSIDLLGEAFF	TGTGCCAGTAGTATAGATCTATTGGGTGAAGCTTTCTTT
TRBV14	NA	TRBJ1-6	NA	CASSQGSGVSYNSPLHF	TGTGCCAGCAGCCAAGGGTCAGGGGTCTCCTATAATTCACCCCTCCACTTT
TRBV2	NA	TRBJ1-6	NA	CASSDYDSPLHF	TGTGCCAGCAGTGATTACGATTCACCCCTCCACTTT
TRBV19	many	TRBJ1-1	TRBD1	CASTPGQGMNTEAFF	TGTGCCAGCACCCCCGGACAGGGAATGAACACTGAAGCTTTCTTT
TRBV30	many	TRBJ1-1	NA	CAWSEPGRQMNTEAFF	TGTGCCTGGAGTGAGCCGGGAAGGCAGATGAACACTGAAGCTTTCTTT
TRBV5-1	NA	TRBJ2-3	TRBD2	CASGTSGSTDTQYF	TGCGCCAGCGGGACTAGCGGGAGCACAGATACGCAGTATTTT
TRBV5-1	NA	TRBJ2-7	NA	CASSIGDYEQYF	TGCGCCAGCAGTATAGGGGACTACGAGCAGTACTTC
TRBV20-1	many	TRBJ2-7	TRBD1	CSAGDSGTYEQYF	TGCAGTGCAGGGGACAGTGGGACCTACGAGCAGTACTTC
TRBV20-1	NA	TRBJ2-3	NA	CSAPGTTDTQYF	TGCAGTGCCCCAGGGACCACAGATACGCAGTATTTT
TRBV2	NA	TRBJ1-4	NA	CASNSMGVGEKLFF	TGTGCCAGCAATAGCATGGGGGTTGGGGAAAAACTGTTTTTT
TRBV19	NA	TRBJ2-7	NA	CASSWDPRSEQYF	TGTGCCAGTAGTTGGGATCCTCGCAGCGAGCAGTACTTC
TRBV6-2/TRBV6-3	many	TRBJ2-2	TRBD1	CASISRDRGRNTGELFF	TGTGCCAGCATCTCCCGGGACAGGGGAAGGAACACCGGGGAGCTGTTTTTT
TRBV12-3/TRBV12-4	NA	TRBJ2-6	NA	CASSHTGSGANVLTF	TGTGCCAGCAGCCATACAGGCTCTGGGGCCAACGTCCTGACTTTC
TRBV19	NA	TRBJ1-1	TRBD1	CASSITGATTEAFF	TGTGCCAGTAGTATCACAGGGGCTACCACTGAAGCTTTCTTT
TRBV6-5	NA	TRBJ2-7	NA	CASSYIRGDHEQYF	TGTGCCAGCAGTTACATCCGAGGAGACCACGAGCAGTACTTC
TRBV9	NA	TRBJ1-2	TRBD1	CASRGVGDRESNGYTF	TGTGCCAGCAGGGGGGTAGGGGACAGGGAATCCAATGGCTACACCTTC
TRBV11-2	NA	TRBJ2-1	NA	CASSFYGSRNNEQFF	TGTGCCAGCAGCTTTTACGGGAGCAGGAACAATGAGCAGTTCTTC
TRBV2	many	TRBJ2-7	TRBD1	CASSDNRGYEQYF	TGTGCCAGCAGTGACAACAGGGGCTACGAGCAGTACTTC
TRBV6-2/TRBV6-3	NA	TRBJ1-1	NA	CAGSYRELNTEAFF	TGTGCCGGCAGTTACCGCGAGTTGAACACTGAAGCTTTCTTT